These 14 T cell receptor beta chains were all obtained from the same sample, sequenced in a study of Ad26.COV2.S vaccination and SARS-CoV-2 variants. The sample's treatment: approximately 18 received Ad26.COV2.S at low or high dose, single or two shots; 5 received placebo; per-sample allocation not given. The samples date from day 63 after the first vaccine or placebo injection. Profiling relied on immunoSEQ multiplex PCR, and the TCRdb table lists in-frame clones only, not all of them. The table has fewer than 900,000 clones, roughly 90% seen once; the top ten hold around 1.4%. The sample in question was peripheral blood, obtained in a trial of Ad26.COV2.S vaccine versus placebo. The receptors were gathered from a person between 18 and 60 years old who received the Ad26.COV2.S COVID-19 vaccine or a placebo.

The chain couples TRBV19 to TRBJ2-7; 10 nucleotides agree with TRBD2. The J segment lost 6 bases and the V segment lost 5 bases, leaving 7 bases of the junction unmatched. CDR1 and CDR2 from the germline V gene are LNHDA and SQIVND (reference sequence). The CDR3 is 14 amino acids. CDR3 protein: CASSPSVAGGEQYF. CDR3 DNA sequence: TGTGCCAGTAGTCCCTCAGTAGCGGGGGGCGAGCAGTACTTC.

This clone was observed a few times. Written as DNA, the CDR3 is TGTGCCTGGGAACTGACTAGCGGGGGGACACGGAACACCGGGGAGCTGTTTTTT. Encoded protein: CAWELTSGGTRNTGELFF. This chain uses TRBV30 with TRBJ2-2, with 13 bases matching TRBD2. CDR1 and CDR2 (germline): GTSNPN, SVGIG (reference sequence). The V segment lost 5 bases and the J segment 1 base; nucleotides outside the gene matches: 10. The CDR3 covers 18 residues.

This clone was seen a few times. The rearrangement links TRBV27 to TRBJ2-7; D is possibly TRBD1 or TRBD2 (5 bases each). V was clipped by 7 bases and J by 5 bases, with 21 bases between them. The CDR3 totals 15 residues. The V gene's germline CDR1 is MNHEY and CDR2 SMNVEV (reference sequence). The CDR3 loop reads CASIDRDPISDEQYF. In DNA, the CDR3 is TGTGCCAGCATAGACCGGGACCCAATTTCCGACGAGCAGTACTTC.

This clone was seen a few times. The J gene is TRBJ2-5, the V gene TRBV6-6; 9 bases agree with TRBD2. CDR1 and CDR2 (germline): MNHNY, SVGAGI (reference sequence). J lost 5 bases, V lost 2 bases, and 6 bases had no gene match. This CDR3 is built from 15 residues. The CDR3 is CASSYRREGSETQYF. CDR3 nucleotides: TGTGCCAGCAGTTACCGGCGGGAGGGGTCGGAGACCCAGTACTTC.

The chain uses TRBV18 and TRBJ2-2; the D gene is possibly TRBD1 (5 bases). Germline V gives CDR1 KGHSH, CDR2 LQKENI. The V end was cut by 5 bases, the J end by 7 bases, with 11 bases between. This CDR3 contains 13 residues. CDR3 DNA: TGTGCCAGCTCATTCAGGGTCGGCGGGGAGCTGTTTTTT. Protein product: CASSFRVGGELFF.

This clone was observed a single time. The chain is built from TRBV29-1 and TRBJ1-1; tentatively, D is TRBD1 (5 bases). This CDR3 has 14 residues. Germline V lookup: CDR1 SQVTM, CDR2 ANQGSEA. V was trimmed by 5 bases and J by 1 base, leaving 14 bases between them. CDR3 protein: CSVRPGEPNTEAFF. CDR3 bases: TGCAGCGTTCGACCGGGGGAGCCGAACACTGAAGCTTTCTTT.

This clone showed up just once. The chain joins TRBV6-6 to TRBJ2-2; a possible D gene is TRBD2 (5 bases). The CDR3 is 15 amino acids. Germline-derived CDR1 and CDR2 are MNHNY and SVGAGI (reference sequence). V was clipped by 2 bases and J by 6 bases, with 13 bases between them. The CDR3 DNA is TGTGCCAGCAGTTACGAAGGAGGTAAGGCCGGGGAGCTGTTTTTT. Translation: CASSYEGGKAGELFF.

The V call is TRBV3-1 (or the pseudogene TRBV3-2), the J call TRBJ1-3; TRBD1 is a possible D gene (6 bases). Trimming stripped 2 bases from V and 4 bases from J, with 12 bases between. This CDR3 has 15 residues. Germline CDR1 is LGHDT and CDR2 is YNNKEL (reference sequence). In nucleotides, the CDR3 is TGTGCCAGCAGCCAAAGGGGGGACGGAGGAAACACCATATATTTT. It specifies CASSQRGDGGNTIYF.

A word on this clone: This specimen includes other DNA sequences encoding the same CDR3. V gene TRBV3-1 (or the pseudogene TRBV3-2) combines with J gene TRBJ1-2; 8 nucleotides line up with TRBD1. With V trimmed by 0 bases and J by 4 bases, 1 base remained unmatched. CDR1 LGHDT and CDR2 YNNKEL come from the germline V gene (reference sequence). The CDR3 length is 14 residues. CDR3 protein: CASSQEDRGYGYTF. Here the CDR3 DNA reads TGTGCCAGCAGCCAAGAAGACAGGGGCTATGGCTACACCTTC.

Only a few counts were recorded for this clone. The chain uses TRBV6-5 and TRBJ2-3; possible D gene TRBD1, 5 bases. V dropped 4 bases and J dropped 8 bases, with 22 bases sitting between them. The length of the CDR3 is 16 residues. Germline assignment: CDR1 MNHEY and CDR2 SVGAGI. CDR3 in DNA: TGTGCCAGCAGTTTCCTTGGATTGGGCCAGGGCCCTACGCAGTATTTT. This gives the protein CASSFLGLGQGPTQYF.

This rearrangement joins TRBV6-5 to TRBJ2-2; possible D gene TRBD2, 6 bases. The CDR3 sequence is 14 residues long. CDR1 is MNHEY and CDR2 is SVGAGI in the germline V gene. Trimming took 7 bases from V and 7 from J, leaving 16 bases between them. DNA of the CDR3: TGTGCCAGCACCAAATCCGGGGGTAGCGGGGAGCTGTTTTTT. It encodes CASTKSGGSGELFF.

This sequence joins TRBV23-1 and TRBJ2-1, with 8 nucleotides matching TRBD2. TRBV23-1 is an ORF; its function is uncertain. V shed 0 bases and J 4 bases; nucleotides not matched to a gene: 11. This CDR3 contains 18 residues. In nucleotides, the CDR3 is TGCGCCAGCAGTCAATCCGGGAGCGGGAGCTTCTTGTACAATGAGCAGTTCTTC. It specifies CASSQSGSGSFLYNEQFF.

The chain carries TRBV30 and TRBJ2-1; tentatively, D is TRBD1 (5 bases). Germline V gives CDR1 GTSNPN, CDR2 SVGIG (reference sequence). CDR3 length: 12 amino acids. V dropped 0 bases and J dropped 8 bases, with 8 bases sitting between them. This CDR3 is CAWSVQGHEQFF. The CDR3 bases are TGTGCCTGGAGTGTTCAGGGCCATGAGCAGTTCTTC.

The chain has TRBV5-4 and TRBJ1-2, with D possibly being TRBD1 (6 bases). The V end was cut by 3 bases, the J end by 3 bases, with 9 bases between. CDR1 and CDR2 from the germline V gene are SGHNT and YYREEE (reference sequence). The CDR3 has 13 amino acids. CDR3 sequence: CASSSTGYYGYTF. In DNA, the CDR3 is TGTGCCAGCAGCTCCACAGGGTACTATGGCTACACCTTC.